Following are 7 T cell receptor beta chains from one sample sequenced in a study of blood T cell repertoires in COVID-19. Profiling relied on immunoSEQ multiplex PCR, and the TCRdb table lists in-frame clones only, not all of them. Of 100,000 to 150,000 clones listed, approximately 80% are singletons. Sequencing was done on a sample of peripheral blood. The receptor source for this set is a woman aged 60-75 years with acute or convalescent COVID-19.

This chain connects TRBV30 to TRBJ2-1; D perhaps matches TRBD2 (6 bases). The ends were cut back, 4 bases at V and 3 bases at J, with 13 bases in the middle. Germline lookup yields CDR1 GTSNPN and CDR2 SVGIG (reference sequence). The CDR3 covers 14 residues. CDR3 nucleotides: TGTGCCTGGAAGGGCGGGGCAATCTACAATGAGCAGTTCTTC. It yields the protein CAWKGGAIYNEQFF. The full variable domain, its missing parts supplied by reference TRBV30 and TRBJ2-1, is SQTIHQWPATLVQPVGSPLSLECTVEGTSNPNLYWYRQAAGRGLQLLFYSVGIGQISSEVPQNLSASRPQDRQFILSSKKLLLSDSGFYLCAWKGGAIYNEQFFGPGTRLTVL.

This chain joins TRBV11-2 and TRBJ1-5; D may be TRBD1 (6 bases). V shed 2 bases and J shed 0 bases, with 8 bases lying between them. CDR1 and CDR2 (germline): SGHAT, FQNNGV. The CDR3 sequence is 15 residues long. The CDR3 sequence is CASSLMGASNQPQHF. The DNA for the CDR3 is TGTGCCAGCAGCTTAATGGGGGCTAGCAATCAGCCCCAGCATTTT. Drawing the rest from reference TRBV11-2 and TRBJ1-5, the complete variable domain is EAGVAQSPRYKIIEKRQSVAFWCNPISGHATLYWYQQILGQGPKLLIQFQNNGVVDDSQLPKDRFSAERLKGVDSTLKIQPAKLEDSAVYLCASSLMGASNQPQHFGDGTRLSIL.

This clone has just one count. The rearrangement joins TRBV2 to TRBJ1-5, with 7 bases that match TRBD1. Germline-derived CDR1 and CDR2 are SNHLY and FYNNEI. With 6 bases clipped from V and 7 bases from J, the junction kept 6 bases outside the gene matches. The CDR3 sequence is 13 residues long. The CDR3 DNA is TGTGCCAGCAGATCAGGGGGGTTCCAGCCCCAGCATTTT. Protein sequence: CASRSGGFQPQHF.

In nucleotides, the CDR3 is TGTGCCAGCAGCGTCTATACAGGCTATGGCTACACCTTC. Residues: CASSVYTGYGYTF. The genes are TRBV9 and TRBJ1-2, with D possibly being TRBD1 (5 bases). Deletions cut 2 bases from V and 4 bases from J, with 9 bases between. CDR1 and CDR2 from the germline V gene are SGDLS and YYNGEE. The CDR3 runs 13 residues. Drawing the rest from reference TRBV9 and TRBJ1-2, the complete variable domain is DSGVTQTPKHLITATGQRVTLRCSPRSGDLSVYWYQQSLDQGLQFLIQYYNGEERAKGNILERFSAQQFPDLHSELNLSSLELGDSALYFCASSVYTGYGYTFGSGTRLTVV.

The chain combines TRBV27 with TRBJ1-1; TRBD1 matches 8 bases. Trimming took 6 bases from V and 6 from J; bases not matched to a gene: 9. The CDR3 sequence is 14 residues long. The germline gives CDR1 MNHEY, CDR2 SMNVEV (reference sequence). DNA of the CDR3: TGTGCCAGCAGCCCTCAGACAGGGGTATCTGAAGCTTTCTTT. Protein: CASSPQTGVSEAFF.

The chain joins TRBV7-9 to TRBJ1-5; D unclear. Looked up from germline, CDR1 is SEHNR and CDR2 is FQNEAQ (reference sequence). The CDR3 covers 12 residues. V was shortened by 5 bases and J by 4 bases, with 6 bases between the two germline ends. The CDR3 coding sequence is TGTGCCAGCAGCCGAGAGAATCAGCCCCAGCATTTT. This codes for CASSRENQPQHF. Looking up the rest from reference TRBV7-9 and TRBJ1-5 gives the full variable domain: DTGVSQNPRHKITKRGQNVTFRCDPISEHNRLYWYRQTLGQGPEFLTYFQNEAQLEKSRLLSDRFSAERPKGSFSTLEIQRTEQGDSAMYLCASSRENQPQHFGDGTRLSIL.

This chain joins TRBV12-5 and TRBJ1-2; D might be TRBD1 (5 bases). V lost 5 bases and J 0 bases, leaving 16 bases between the germline ends. The CDR3 spans 16 residues. Germline-derived CDR1 and CDR2 are LGHNT and FRNRAP. The CDR3 coding sequence is TGTGCTAGTGGTCTTTCTGATAGGACACCTAACTATGGCTACACCTTC. Amino acid sequence: CASGLSDRTPNYGYTF.